In its sample, the clone carrying this T cell receptor beta chain was seen once. CDR1 MNHEY and CDR2 SMNVEV come from the germline V gene (reference sequence). Between the trimmed V and J ends, which lost 8 bases and 4 bases, there was a span of 9 bases. This CDR3 is built from 13 residues. The sample originates from a study of blood T cell repertoires in COVID-19. Across the whole study: From T cells, B-cell-depleted T cells, or PBMCs came the material, which was cDNA or gDNA.

Original analysis: Counts of nucleated cells, estimated from reference gene primer amplification, were obtained. Clones were sequenced by immunoSEQ multiplex PCR, and TCRdb holds only the in-frame ones, with some missing. The V and J calls and the clone size are those of that table, but D and trimming were determined from the DNA. Among hundreds of thousands of clones listed, just over 85% were seen once. Specimen: peripheral blood. The V call is TRBV27, the J call TRBJ1-6; possibly TRBD1 for D (5 bases). This receptor was identified in a man aged 50 to 59 with acute or convalescent COVID-19. DNA of the CDR3: TGTGCCAGCCAGACAGATTATAATTCACCCCTCCACTTT. This codes for CASQTDYNSPLHF.